The 13 T cell receptor beta chains in this list originate from one sample, sequenced in a study of T cell responses to AZD1222 COVID-19 vaccine. Data came from immunoSEQ multiplex PCR; TCRdb stores just in-frame clones and leaves some out. The data show around 80,000 clones, roughly nine tenths seen once. Source: peripheral blood, taken 28 days after the second AZD1222 dose. Receptor source: an adult who received the AZD1222 COVID-19 vaccine.

The chain carries TRBV30 and TRBJ2-2; no clear D. This CDR3 comprises 14 residues. CDR1 and CDR2 from the germline V gene are GTSNPN and SVGIG (reference sequence). The V end was cut by 0 bases, the J end by 7 bases, with 12 bases between. The CDR3 bases are TGTGCCTGGAGTGTTCGACGAGTCCTCGGGGAGCTGTTTTTT. Amino acids: CAWSVRRVLGELFF.

This CDR3 is CASSPGDYGYTF. DNA for the CDR3: TGTGCCAGCAGCCCTGGAGACTATGGCTACACCTTC. The chain recombines TRBV7-6 with TRBJ1-2; D not certain. V lost 5 bases and J lost 3, with 7 bases in between. This CDR3 has 12 amino acids. Germline loops: CDR1 SGHVS, CDR2 FNYEAQ.

The genes are TRBV15 and TRBJ1-5, with 7 bases fitting TRBD1. The V gene end was trimmed by 4 bases and the J gene end by 2 bases; junction bases not matched to a gene: 8. CDR3 size: 16 residues. Germline V gene data show CDR1 as LNHNV and CDR2 as YYDKDF (reference sequence). The CDR3 sequence is CATSINRGVGNQPQHF. The CDR3 nucleotides are TGTGCCACCAGCATAAACAGGGGTGTAGGCAATCAGCCCCAGCATTTT.

V gene TRBV2 combines with J gene TRBJ1-2; 9 nucleotides agree with TRBD1. Looked up from germline, CDR1 is SNHLY and CDR2 is FYNNEI. V was clipped by 7 bases and J by 2 bases; unmatched bases: 2. The CDR3 runs to 13 residues. The CDR3 DNA is TGTGCCAGCACAGGACAGGGGAACTATGGCTACACCTTC. It specifies CASTGQGNYGYTF.

This sequence joins TRBV5-6 and TRBJ1-1; D remains unclear. The CDR3 covers 15 residues. Trimming pared 0 bases from V and 2 bases from J, leaving 11 bases between. The germline V gene encodes CDR1 SGHDT and CDR2 YYEEEE. This CDR3 is CASSLGRLGNTEAFF. The CDR3 nucleotides are TGTGCCAGCAGCTTGGGAAGATTAGGCAACACTGAAGCTTTCTTT.

This chain links TRBV5-1 with TRBJ2-1, with 14 nucleotides matching TRBD2. The CDR3 has 16 amino acids. V gave up 2 bases and J gave up 8 bases; unmatched junction bases: 6. Germline-derived CDR1 and CDR2 are SGHRS and YFSETQ. The CDR3 nucleotides are TGCGCCAGCAGCTTTGGAGGGACTAGCGGGAGCTATGAGCAGTTCTTC. Its translation is CASSFGGTSGSYEQFF.

A remark on this clone: A much larger clone lies one base from this, so it may be a read error. V usage is TRBV6-4 and J usage is TRBJ2-2; no firm D call. There are 13 residues in the CDR3. The ends were cut back, 0 bases at V and 4 bases at J, with 3 bases in the middle. Germline-derived CDR1 and CDR2 are MRHNA and SNTAGT. CDR3 bases: TGTGCCAGCAGTGACTCGACCACCGGGGAGCTGTTTTTT. It translates to CASSDSTTGELFF.

The rearrangement joins TRBV3-1 (or the pseudogene TRBV3-2) to TRBJ1-3, with D perhaps matching TRBD1 (5 bases). Trimming pared 4 bases from V and 4 bases from J, leaving 17 bases between. This CDR3 is 16 amino acids long. CDR1 is LGHDT, CDR2 YNNKEL, per germline (reference sequence). The CDR3 nucleotides read TGTGCCAGCAGCCCCATAAGAGGAGGGGTGGGAAACACCATATATTTT. Amino acids: CASSPIRGGVGNTIYF.

As DNA, the CDR3 is TGCGCCAGCAGCTCCAGCACAGATACGCAGTATTTT. This sequence encodes CASSSSTDTQYF. V gene TRBV5-1 combines with J gene TRBJ2-3; D unclear. V was pared by 3 bases and J by 0 bases, with 2 bases between. CDR1 and CDR2 (germline): SGHRS, YFSETQ. This CDR3 has 12 amino acids. The full variable domain, with the rest looked up from reference TRBV5-1 and TRBJ2-3, is KAGVTQTPRYLIKTRGQQVTLSCSPISGHRSVSWYQQTPGQGLQFLFEYFSETQRNKGNFPGRFSGRQFSNSRSEMNVSTLELGDSALYLCASSSSTDTQYFGPGTRLTVL.

This chain links TRBV2 with TRBJ2-1; TRBD2 agrees at 8 bases. Looked up from germline, CDR1 is SNHLY and CDR2 is FYNNEI. The CDR3 consists of 13 residues. V gave up 5 bases and J gave up 5 bases; unmatched junction bases: 2. The CDR3 here is CASSSGSNNEQFF. The CDR3 region has the DNA TGTGCCAGCAGTAGCGGGAGTAACAATGAGCAGTTCTTC.

CDR3 nucleotide sequence: TGTGCCAACCGCGCCGGGGGAAACACCATATATTTT. Translating it yields CANRAGGNTIYF. V gene TRBV12-3 or TRBV12-4 combines with J gene TRBJ1-3; no clear D. The length of the CDR3 is 12 residues. V was trimmed by 10 bases and J by 4 bases, leaving 11 bases between them.

The V call is TRBV6-1, the J call TRBJ1-2; D gene unclear. This CDR3 is 15 amino acids long. V was cut by 3 bases and J by 5 bases, with 16 bases left in between. Per the germline V gene, CDR1 is MNHNS and CDR2 is SASEGT. The chain's CDR3 is CASSEAGSILYGYTF. CDR3 DNA sequence: TGTGCCAGCAGTGAGGCTGGCAGCATCCTGTATGGCTACACCTTC.

This clone has more than one count but fewer than ten. The chain employs TRBV30 and TRBJ1-4; D possibly corresponds to TRBD1 (5 bases). The ends were cut back, 1 base at V and 7 bases at J, with 16 bases in the middle. CDR3 size: 15 residues. The V gene's germline CDR1 is GTSNPN and CDR2 SVGIG (reference sequence). This chain's CDR3 is CAWSAAWGAGEKLFF. The CDR3, as DNA: TGTGCCTGGAGTGCCGCCTGGGGCGCAGGTGAAAAACTGTTTTTT.